The TCR beta chain described here comes from a study of shared clonotypes between healthy human individuals. Repertoires were generated with immunoSEQ multiplex PCR, while TCRdb's copy carries only in-frame clones and drops some. The sample gives over a million clones, about 96% of which show up once; more than 0.9% is in the top ten. The J segment lost 11 bases and the V segment lost 2 bases, leaving 15 bases of the junction unmatched. Looked up from germline, CDR1 is ENHRY and CDR2 is SYGVKD. CDR3 length: 16 amino acids. The specimen sequenced was naive CD4+ T cells sorted from blood. This sample's subset: CD45RA+ positively selected. This TCR came from a man between 25 and 39 years old in good health. The gene calls are TRBV10-3 and TRBJ1-1; TRBD1 aligns across 9 bases. CDR3 coding DNA: TGTGCCATCAGTGAGAGAAGTGGGACAGGGATAGATGTCGCTTTCTTT. This translates into CAISERSGTGIDVAFF.